The 10 T cell receptor beta chains below were found in one sample sequenced in a study of T-cell memory formation after mild COVID-19. One entry per CDR3 protein, called by TCRdb with MiXCR from the 5' RACE reads. The table shows roughly 86,000 distinct CDR3 sequences, with about 13% occurring only once. Specimen: PBMCs or a T cell subset sorted from them (not recorded which). The origin of the receptors is an adult woman who had mild COVID-19 (a few samples of this study predate the infection). Cell type and time point are not known.

This clonotype was detected a few times. The chain uses TRBV27 and TRBJ2-7, with 12 bases fitting TRBD2. Looked up from germline, CDR1 is MNHEY and CDR2 is SMNVEV (reference sequence). The junction had 9 bases not matched to a gene; V was cut back by 0 bases and J by 3 bases. The CDR3 is 18 amino acids. The DNA of the CDR3 is TGTGCCAGCAGTTTATCTGGATATGGACTAGCGGGAATCTACGAGCAGTACTTC. This gives the protein CASSLSGYGLAGIYEQYF.

This clonotype was picked up a small number of times. V gene TRBV7-3 combines with J gene TRBJ2-1; D may correspond to TRBD1 or TRBD2 (5 bases each). From germline, CDR1 is SGHTA and CDR2 FQGTGA. This CDR3 comprises 15 residues. The germline V and J ends were trimmed by 5 bases and 4 bases, with 15 bases remaining between them. The CDR3 DNA reads TGTGCCAGCAGCCGAGGGGCCTCCGGGTACAATGAGCAGTTCTTC. Translated, it gives CASSRGASGYNEQFF.

V is TRBV7-9 and J is TRBJ1-2; D may be TRBD1 (6 bases). The V end lost 2 bases, the J end lost 4 bases, and 14 bases lay between the germline ends. The CDR3 loop spans 15 amino acids. Germline V CDR1 and CDR2: SEHNR, FQNEAQ (reference sequence). The CDR3 loop is CASSLPTGAVYGYTF. CDR3 in DNA: TGTGCCAGCAGCTTACCCACGGGGGCCGTCTATGGCTACACCTTC.

The chain uses TRBV3-1 and TRBJ2-2; the D is unclear. The CDR3 runs to 15 residues. Germline CDR1 reads LGHDT; CDR2 reads YNNKEL (reference sequence). V shed 0 bases and J shed 8 bases, with 13 bases lying between them. The CDR3, as DNA: TGTGCCAGCAGCCAAGACGCGCGGCCCCTGGGGGAGCTGTTTTTT. Amino acids: CASSQDARPLGELFF.

V gene TRBV7-9 combines with J gene TRBJ1-1; 9 bases align to TRBD1. In germline, CDR1 is SEHNR, CDR2 FQNEAQ (reference sequence). J lost 5 bases, V lost 4 bases, and 5 bases had no gene match. The CDR3 consists of 14 residues. CDR3 sequence: CASSSGQGRTEAFF. The CDR3 DNA follows: TGTGCCAGCAGCTCGGGACAGGGTAGGACTGAAGCTTTCTTT.

This clonotype was recorded many times. The chain employs TRBV7-6 and TRBJ2-1, with D uncertain. Germline CDR1 SGHVS, CDR2 FNYEAQ. The CDR3 length is 12 residues. V dropped 6 bases and J dropped 6 bases, with 9 bases sitting between them. The chain's CDR3 is CASSLYSNEQFF. CDR3 coding DNA: TGTGCCAGCAGTCTCTACTCCAATGAGCAGTTCTTC.

The V and J genes are TRBV7-9 and TRBJ2-2; perhaps TRBD1 as D (5 bases). CDR1 SEHNR and CDR2 FQNEAQ come from the germline V gene (reference sequence). This CDR3 region has 16 residues. V was clipped by 3 bases and J by 2 bases, with 13 bases between them. CDR3 sequence reads: CASSFPRQGNTGELFF. DNA of the CDR3: TGTGCCAGCAGCTTCCCCCGCCAGGGTAACACCGGGGAGCTGTTTTTT.

This clonotype came up a few times. The chain combines TRBV7-6 with TRBJ1-5, with D perhaps matching TRBD1 (5 bases). Germline loops: CDR1 SGHVS, CDR2 FNYEAQ. This CDR3 is 14 amino acids long. Trimming removed 5 bases from V and 16 bases from J, with 24 bases in between. As DNA, the CDR3 is TGTGCCAGCAGCCGTGAGGGGCTGGGTCAGCCCCCCCATTTT. Encoded protein: CASSREGLGQPPHF.

The chain recombines TRBV6-1 with TRBJ2-7; D is uncertain. The CDR3 covers 12 residues. Trimming stripped 7 bases from V and 2 bases from J, with 9 bases between. The germline V gene encodes CDR1 MNHNS and CDR2 SASEGT. CDR3 region: CASNQPPYEQYF. The DNA of the CDR3 is TGTGCCAGCAATCAGCCCCCCTACGAGCAGTACTTC.

This clonotype was counted a few times. The V gene is TRBV5-6, the J gene TRBJ2-5; no firm D call. Germline values: CDR1 SGHDT, CDR2 YYEEEE. This CDR3 has 14 amino acids. The V end was cut by 0 bases, the J end by 0 bases, with 6 bases between. CDR3 sequence (DNA): TGTGCCAGCAGCTTGGATGCTAACCAAGAGACCCAGTACTTC. This sequence encodes CASSLDANQETQYF.